The 2 T cell receptor beta chains below all came from one sample that was sequenced in a study of blood T cell repertoires in COVID-19. Produced via immunoSEQ multiplex PCR; TCRdb's table is partial and in-frame only. Among 100,000 to 120,000 clones, around 85% were seen once, and the ten largest hold more than 5%. The sequenced sample consisted of peripheral blood. These receptors were obtained from a woman aged 55-69 years with COVID-19, enrolled during active disease.

The CDR3 spells CASRETGDTGELFF. Written as DNA, the CDR3 is TGTGCCAGCAGGGAAACAGGGGACACCGGGGAGCTGTTTTTT. This chain uses TRBV2 with TRBJ2-2, with TRBD1 matching over 7 bases. The J segment lost 3 bases and the V segment lost 6 bases, leaving 4 bases of the junction unmatched. This CDR3 is built from 14 residues. CDR1 and CDR2 from the germline V gene are SNHLY and FYNNEI.

This chain joins TRBV5-8 and TRBJ1-6; 8 bases line up with TRBD1. With V trimmed by 4 bases and J by 13 bases, 10 bases remained unmatched. Germline V gene lookup returns CDR1 SGHTS and CDR2 YDEGEE. This CDR3 comprises 14 residues. CDR3 sequence reads: CASSQGQGFIPLHF. The CDR3 coding sequence is TGTGCCAGCAGCCAAGGACAGGGATTTATCCCCCTCCACTTT.